These 2 T cell receptor beta chains share one sample of origin, sequenced in a study of cytomegalovirus exposure and HLA in healthy donors. In the PCR, 60 Vbeta and 13 Jbeta primers were used. Clones were sequenced by immunoSEQ multiplex PCR, and TCRdb holds only the in-frame ones, with some missing. The sample lists about 170,000 clones; roughly two thirds were seen once. Sequencing was performed on PBMCs. These receptors all stem from a young woman in good health and CMV-seropositive.

This sequence joins TRBV9 and TRBJ2-2; TRBD1 might be the D (5 bases). Trimming left V 4 bases short and J 2 bases short, with 15 bases between. Germline V gene data show CDR1 as SGDLS and CDR2 as YYNGEE. This CDR3 is built from 16 residues. The CDR3 reads CASSPHEQGNTGELFF. CDR3 DNA sequence: TGTGCCAGCAGCCCCCACGAGCAGGGAAACACCGGGGAGCTGTTTTTT.

J is TRBJ2-1 and V is TRBV7-9; weak D call: TRBD1 (6 bases). Per germline, CDR1 SEHNR and CDR2 FQNEAQ (reference sequence). V shed 5 bases and J shed 9 bases, with 14 bases lying between them. The CDR3 totals 13 residues. The CDR3 reads CASSRLRGSEQFF. CDR3 DNA sequence: TGTGCCAGCAGCCGCCTGAGGGGGAGTGAGCAGTTCTTC.